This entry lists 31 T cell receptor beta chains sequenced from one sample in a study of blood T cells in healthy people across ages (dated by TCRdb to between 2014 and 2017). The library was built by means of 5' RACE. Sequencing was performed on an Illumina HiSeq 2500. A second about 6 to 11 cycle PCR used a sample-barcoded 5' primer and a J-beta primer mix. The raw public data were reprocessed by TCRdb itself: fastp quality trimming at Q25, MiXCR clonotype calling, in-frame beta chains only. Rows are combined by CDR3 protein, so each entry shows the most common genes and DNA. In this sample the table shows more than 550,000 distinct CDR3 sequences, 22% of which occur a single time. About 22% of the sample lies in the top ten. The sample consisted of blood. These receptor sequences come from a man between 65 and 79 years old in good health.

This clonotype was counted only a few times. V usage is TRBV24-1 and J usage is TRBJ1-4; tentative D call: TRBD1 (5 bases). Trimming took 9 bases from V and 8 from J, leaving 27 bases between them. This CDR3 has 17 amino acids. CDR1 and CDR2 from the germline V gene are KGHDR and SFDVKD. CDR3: CATDSPLLGPTREKLFF. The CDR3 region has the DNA TGTGCCACCGATAGTCCGCTTTTGGGACCTACTCGGGAAAAACTGTTTTTT.

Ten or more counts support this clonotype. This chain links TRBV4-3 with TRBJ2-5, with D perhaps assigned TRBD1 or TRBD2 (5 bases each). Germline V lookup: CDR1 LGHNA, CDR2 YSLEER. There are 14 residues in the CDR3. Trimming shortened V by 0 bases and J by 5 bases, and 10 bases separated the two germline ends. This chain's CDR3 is CASSQDQGGETQYF. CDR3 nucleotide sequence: TGCGCCAGCAGCCAAGATCAGGGCGGGGAGACCCAGTACTTC.

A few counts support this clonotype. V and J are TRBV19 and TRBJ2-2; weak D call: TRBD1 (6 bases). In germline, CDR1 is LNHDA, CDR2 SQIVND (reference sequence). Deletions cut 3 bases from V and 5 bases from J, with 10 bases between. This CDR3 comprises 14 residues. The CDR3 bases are TGTGCCAGTAGTATCAATCAGGGGACCGGGGAGCTGTTTTTT. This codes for CASSINQGTGELFF.

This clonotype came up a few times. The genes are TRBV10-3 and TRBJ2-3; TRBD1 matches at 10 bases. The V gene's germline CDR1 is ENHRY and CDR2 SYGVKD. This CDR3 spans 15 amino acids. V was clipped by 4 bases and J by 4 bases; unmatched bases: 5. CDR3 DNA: TGTGCCATCAGTGGGGTGGACAGGGGGTCAGATACGCAGTATTTT. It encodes CAISGVDRGSDTQYF.

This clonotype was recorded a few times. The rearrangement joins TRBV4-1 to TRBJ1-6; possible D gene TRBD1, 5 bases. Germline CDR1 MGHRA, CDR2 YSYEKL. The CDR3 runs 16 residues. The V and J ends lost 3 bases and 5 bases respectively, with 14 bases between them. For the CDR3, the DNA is TGCGCCAGCAGCCAGGGGATGACAGATAATAATTCACCCCTCCACTTT. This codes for CASSQGMTDNNSPLHF.

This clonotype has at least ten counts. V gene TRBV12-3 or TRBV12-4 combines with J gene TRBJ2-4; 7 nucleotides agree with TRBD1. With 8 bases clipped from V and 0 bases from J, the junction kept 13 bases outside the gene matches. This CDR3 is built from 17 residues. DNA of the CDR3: TGTGCCAGCTCACTAGGGGGCTCCAGAGAAGCCAAAAACATTCAGTACTTC. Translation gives CASSLGGSREAKNIQYF.

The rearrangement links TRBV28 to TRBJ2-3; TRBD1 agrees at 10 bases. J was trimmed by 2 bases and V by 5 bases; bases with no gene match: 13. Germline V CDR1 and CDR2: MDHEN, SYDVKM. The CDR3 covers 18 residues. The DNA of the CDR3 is TGTGCCAGCAGTACTGGCACACCGGGACAGGGGCACACAGATACGCAGTATTTT. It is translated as CASSTGTPGQGHTDTQYF.

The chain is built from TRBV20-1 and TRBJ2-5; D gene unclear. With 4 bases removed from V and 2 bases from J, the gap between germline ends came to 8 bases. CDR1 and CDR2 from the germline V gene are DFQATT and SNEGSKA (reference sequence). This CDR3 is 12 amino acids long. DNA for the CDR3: TGCAGTGCTAAGAAGTTACAAGAGACCCAGTACTTC. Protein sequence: CSAKKLQETQYF.

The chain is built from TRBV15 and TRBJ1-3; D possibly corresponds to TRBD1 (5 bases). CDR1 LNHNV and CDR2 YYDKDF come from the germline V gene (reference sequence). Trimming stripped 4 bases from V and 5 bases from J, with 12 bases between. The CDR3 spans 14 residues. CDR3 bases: TGTGCCACCAGCAAGCCGGGGCTCAGAAACACCATATATTTT. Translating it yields CATSKPGLRNTIYF.

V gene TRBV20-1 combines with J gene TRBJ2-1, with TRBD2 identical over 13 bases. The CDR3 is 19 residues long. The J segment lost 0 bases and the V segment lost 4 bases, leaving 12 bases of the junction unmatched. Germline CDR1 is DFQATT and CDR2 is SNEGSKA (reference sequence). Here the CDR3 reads CSATSPGTSGTTSYNEQFF. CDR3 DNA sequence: TGCAGTGCTACTAGCCCCGGGACTAGCGGGACGACCTCCTACAATGAGCAGTTCTTC.

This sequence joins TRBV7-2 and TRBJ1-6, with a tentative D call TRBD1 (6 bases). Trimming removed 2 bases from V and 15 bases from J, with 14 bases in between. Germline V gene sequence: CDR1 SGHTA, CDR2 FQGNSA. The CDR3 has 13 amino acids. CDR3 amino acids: CASSLNRVMVLHF. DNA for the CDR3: TGTGCCAGCAGCTTAAACAGGGTCATGGTCCTCCACTTT. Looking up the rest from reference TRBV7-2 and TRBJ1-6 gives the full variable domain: GAGVSQSPSNKVTEKGKDVELRCDPISGHTALYWYRQSLGQGLEFLIYFQGNSAPDKSGLPSDRFSAERTGGSVSTLTIQRTQQEDSAVYLCASSLNRVMVLHFGNGTRLTVT.

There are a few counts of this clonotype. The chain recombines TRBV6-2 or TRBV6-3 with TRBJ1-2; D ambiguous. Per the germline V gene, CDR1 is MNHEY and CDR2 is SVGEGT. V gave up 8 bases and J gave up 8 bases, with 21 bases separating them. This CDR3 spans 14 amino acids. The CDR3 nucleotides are TGTGCCAGCCTGAACGCCGGACGGACTATAGGCTACACCTTC. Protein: CASLNAGRTIGYTF.

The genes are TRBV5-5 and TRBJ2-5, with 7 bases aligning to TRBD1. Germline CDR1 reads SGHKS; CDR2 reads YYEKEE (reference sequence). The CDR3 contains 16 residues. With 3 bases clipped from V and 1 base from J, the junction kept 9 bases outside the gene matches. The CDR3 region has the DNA TGTGCCAGCAGCTACCCCCGGGACAGAAGCCAAGAGACCCAGTACTTC. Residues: CASSYPRDRSQETQYF.

The DNA for the CDR3 is TGTGCCAGCTCACCACCACATACATCTATGGTAGGCTACACCTTC. The encoded protein is CASSPPHTSMVGYTF. The chain carries TRBV18 and TRBJ1-2, with no clear D. Deletions cut 0 bases from V and 8 bases from J, with 16 bases between. Germline V CDR1 and CDR2: KGHSH, LQKENI. This CDR3 has 15 residues. The variable domain in full, completed from reference TRBV18 and TRBJ1-2, reads NAGVMQNPRHLVRRRGQEARLRCSPMKGHSHVYWYRQLPEEGLKFMVYLQKENIIDESGMPKERFSAEFPKEGPSILRIQQVVRGDSAAYFCASSPPHTSMVGYTFGSGTRLTVV.

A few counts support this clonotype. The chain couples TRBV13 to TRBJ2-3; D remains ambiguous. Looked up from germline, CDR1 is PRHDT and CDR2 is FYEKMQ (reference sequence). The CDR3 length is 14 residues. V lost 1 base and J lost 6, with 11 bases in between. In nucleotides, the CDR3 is TGTGCCAGCAGCTTAGCGACAAGCGTGGATACGCAGTATTTT. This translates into CASSLATSVDTQYF. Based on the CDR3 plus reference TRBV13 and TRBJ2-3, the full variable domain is AAGVIQSPRHLIKEKRETATLKCYPIPRHDTVYWYQQGPGQDPQFLISFYEKMQSDKGSIPDRFSAQQFSDYHSELNMSSLELGDSALYFCASSLATSVDTQYFGPGTRLTVL.

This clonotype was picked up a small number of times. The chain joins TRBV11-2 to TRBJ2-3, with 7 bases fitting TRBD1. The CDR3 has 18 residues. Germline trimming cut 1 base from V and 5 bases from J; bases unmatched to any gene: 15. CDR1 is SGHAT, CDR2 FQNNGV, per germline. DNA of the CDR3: TGTGCCAGCAGCTTAGTGGGAATAGGGACAGACCCCGTAGATACGCAGTATTTT. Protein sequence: CASSLVGIGTDPVDTQYF.

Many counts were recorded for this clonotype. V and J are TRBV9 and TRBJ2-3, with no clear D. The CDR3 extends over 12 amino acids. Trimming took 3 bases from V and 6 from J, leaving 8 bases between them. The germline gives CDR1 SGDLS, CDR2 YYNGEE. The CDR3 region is CASSANSDTQYF. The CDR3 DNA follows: TGTGCCAGCAGCGCTAATTCGGATACGCAGTATTTT.

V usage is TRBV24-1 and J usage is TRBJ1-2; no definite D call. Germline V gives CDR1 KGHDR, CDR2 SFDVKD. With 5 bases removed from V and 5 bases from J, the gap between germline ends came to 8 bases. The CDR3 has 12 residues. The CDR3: CATSVAGYGYTF. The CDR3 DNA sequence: TGTGCCACCAGTGTGGCTGGTTATGGCTACACCTTC.

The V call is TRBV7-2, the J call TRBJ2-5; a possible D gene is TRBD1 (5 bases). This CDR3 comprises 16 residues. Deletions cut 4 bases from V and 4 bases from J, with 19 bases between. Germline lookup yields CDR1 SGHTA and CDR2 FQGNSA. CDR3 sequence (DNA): TGTGCCAGCAGCTCCCAGCCCCCAGGGATTCGAGAGACCCAGTACTTC. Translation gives CASSSQPPGIRETQYF.

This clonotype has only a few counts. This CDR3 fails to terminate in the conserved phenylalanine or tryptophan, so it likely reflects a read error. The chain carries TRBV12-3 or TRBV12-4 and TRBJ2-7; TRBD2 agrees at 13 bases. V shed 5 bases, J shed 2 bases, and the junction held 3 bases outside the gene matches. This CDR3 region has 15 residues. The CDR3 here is CASSAGLAGPYEQYA. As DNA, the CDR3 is TGTGCCAGCAGTGCGGGACTAGCGGGACCCTACGAGCAGTACGCC.

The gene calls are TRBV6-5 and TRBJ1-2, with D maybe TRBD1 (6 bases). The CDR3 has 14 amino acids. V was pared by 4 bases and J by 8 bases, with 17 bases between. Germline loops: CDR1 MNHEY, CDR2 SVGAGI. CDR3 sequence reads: CASSLVGGYVGYTF. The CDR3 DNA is TGTGCCAGCAGTTTGGTAGGGGGTTATGTGGGCTACACCTTC.

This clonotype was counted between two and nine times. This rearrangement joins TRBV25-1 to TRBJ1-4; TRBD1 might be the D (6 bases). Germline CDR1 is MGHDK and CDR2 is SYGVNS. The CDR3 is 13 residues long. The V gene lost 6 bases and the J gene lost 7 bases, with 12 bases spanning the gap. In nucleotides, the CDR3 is TGTGCCAGCAGCACAGGGACGCGTGAAAAACTGTTTTTT. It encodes CASSTGTREKLFF.

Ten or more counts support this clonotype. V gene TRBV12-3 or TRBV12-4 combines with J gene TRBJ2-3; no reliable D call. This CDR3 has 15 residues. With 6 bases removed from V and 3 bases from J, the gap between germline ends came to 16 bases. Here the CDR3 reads CASSPQSGMTDTQYF. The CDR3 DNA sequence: TGTGCCAGCAGCCCTCAATCTGGTATGACAGATACGCAGTATTTT.

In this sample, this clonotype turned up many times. The CDR3 coding sequence is TGTGCCAGCAGTTACTCGATAAATGTAGGGGGGAACAATGAGCAGTTCTTC. Translated, it gives CASSYSINVGGNNEQFF. The chain combines TRBV6-5 with TRBJ2-1; D tentatively fits TRBD1 or TRBD2 (6 bases each). The germline CDR1 and CDR2 sequences are MNHEY and SVGAGI. The CDR3 consists of 17 residues. V was trimmed by 0 bases and J by 5 bases, leaving 17 bases between them.

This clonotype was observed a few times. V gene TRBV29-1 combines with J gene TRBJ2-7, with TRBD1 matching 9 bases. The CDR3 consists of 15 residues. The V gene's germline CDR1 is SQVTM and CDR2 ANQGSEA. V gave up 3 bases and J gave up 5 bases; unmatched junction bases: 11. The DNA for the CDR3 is TGCAGCGTTGAGGGGGACAGGGCTGACCTAGACGAGCAGTACTTC. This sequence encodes CSVEGDRADLDEQYF.

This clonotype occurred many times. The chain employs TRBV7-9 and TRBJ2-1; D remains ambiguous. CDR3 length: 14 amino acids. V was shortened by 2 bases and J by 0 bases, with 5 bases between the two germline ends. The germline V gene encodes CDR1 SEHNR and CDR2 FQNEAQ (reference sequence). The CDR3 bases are TGTGCCAGCAGCTTAACCGGCTCCTACAATGAGCAGTTCTTC. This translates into CASSLTGSYNEQFF.

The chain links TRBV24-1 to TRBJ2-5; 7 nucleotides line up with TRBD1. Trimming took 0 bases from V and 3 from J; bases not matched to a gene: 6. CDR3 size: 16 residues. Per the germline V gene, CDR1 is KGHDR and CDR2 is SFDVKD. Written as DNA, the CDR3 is TGTGCCACCAGTGATTTGCGGTTGGGGACAGAAGAGACCCAGTACTTC. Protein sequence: CATSDLRLGTEETQYF.

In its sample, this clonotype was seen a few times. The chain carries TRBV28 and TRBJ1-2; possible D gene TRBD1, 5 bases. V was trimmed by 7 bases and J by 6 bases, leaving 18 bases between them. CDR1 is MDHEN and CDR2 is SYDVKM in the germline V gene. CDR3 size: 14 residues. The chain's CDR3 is CASTNPGHPDGYTF. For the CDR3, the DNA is TGTGCCAGCACCAATCCCGGACACCCGGATGGCTACACCTTC.

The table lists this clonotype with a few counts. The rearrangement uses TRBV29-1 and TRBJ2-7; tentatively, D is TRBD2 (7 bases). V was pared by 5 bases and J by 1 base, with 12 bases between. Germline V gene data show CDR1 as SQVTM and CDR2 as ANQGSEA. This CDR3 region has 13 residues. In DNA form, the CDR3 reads TGCAGCGTTAGGGGGGGAACGTCCTACGAGCAGTACTTC. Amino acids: CSVRGGTSYEQYF.

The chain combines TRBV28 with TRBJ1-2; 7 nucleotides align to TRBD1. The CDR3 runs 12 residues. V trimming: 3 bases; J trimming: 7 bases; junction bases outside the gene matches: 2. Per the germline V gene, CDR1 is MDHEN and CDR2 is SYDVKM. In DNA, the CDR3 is TGTGCCAGCAGTTTGACAGGGCCTGGCTACACCTTC. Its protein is CASSLTGPGYTF.

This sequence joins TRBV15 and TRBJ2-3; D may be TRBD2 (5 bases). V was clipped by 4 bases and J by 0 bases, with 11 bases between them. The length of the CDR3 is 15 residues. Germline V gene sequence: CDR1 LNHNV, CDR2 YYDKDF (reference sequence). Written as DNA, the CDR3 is TGTGCCACCAGCAAGCAAGCGGAGAGCACAGATACGCAGTATTTT. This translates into CATSKQAESTDTQYF. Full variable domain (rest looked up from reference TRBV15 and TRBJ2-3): DAMVIQNPRYQVTQFGKPVTLSCSQTLNHNVMYWYQQKSSQAPKLLFHYYDKDFNNEADTPDNFQSRRPNTSFCFLDIRSPGLGDTAMYLCATSKQAESTDTQYFGPGTRLTVL.